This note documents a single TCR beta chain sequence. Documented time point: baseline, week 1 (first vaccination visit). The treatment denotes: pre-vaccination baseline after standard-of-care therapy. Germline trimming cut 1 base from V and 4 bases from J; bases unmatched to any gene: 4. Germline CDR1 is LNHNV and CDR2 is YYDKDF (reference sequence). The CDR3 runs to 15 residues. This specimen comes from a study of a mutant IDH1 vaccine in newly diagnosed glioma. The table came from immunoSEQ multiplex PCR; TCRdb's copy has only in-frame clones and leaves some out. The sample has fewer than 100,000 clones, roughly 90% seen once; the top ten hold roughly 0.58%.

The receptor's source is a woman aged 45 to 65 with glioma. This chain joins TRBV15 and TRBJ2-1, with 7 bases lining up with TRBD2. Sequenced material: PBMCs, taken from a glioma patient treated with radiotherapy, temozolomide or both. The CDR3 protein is CATSRATSSYNEQFF. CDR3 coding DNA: TGTGCCACCAGCAGAGCGACTAGCAGTTACAATGAGCAGTTCTTC.